This T cell receptor (beta chain) emerged from a study of T-cell reconstitution after alpha-beta-depleted transplantation in children. This CDR3 region has 15 residues. Per the germline V gene, CDR1 is LGHNA and CDR2 is YNFKEQ. The V end was cut by 4 bases, the J end by 2 bases, with 14 bases between. Construction of the TCRbeta library involved unique molecular identifiers. TCRdb re-called the PCR reads through MiXCR, storing one row per CDR3 protein. The table includes roughly 200,000 distinct CDR3 sequences, approximately 9% detected once. The TCR sequence derives from a human donor who donated a stem cell graft to a child with acute lymphoblastic leukemia. The chain recombines TRBV4-2 with TRBJ1-2, with D possibly matching TRBD1 (6 bases). Sequenced here: PBMCs from the stem cell graft donor, sampled from the stem cell graft. This CDR3 reads CASSPYGGQNYGYTF. DNA for the CDR3: TGTGCCAGCAGCCCCTATGGCGGACAGAACTATGGCTACACCTTC.